The 2 T cell receptor beta chains listed next were all sequenced from one sample in a study of vaccination effects on CD4 cells after COVID-19. These receptors have no identified antigens. Antigen-specific CD4+ T cell clonotypes were called by their expansion after viral peptide-pool culture in ViraFEST. After less than 11 days in culture, the CD4+ T cells were isolated. According to the study, vaccine recipients showed no prior SARS-CoV-2 infection and negative nucleocapsid antibodies. The table came from immunoSEQ multiplex PCR; TCRdb's copy has only in-frame clones and leaves some out. Of about 24,000 clones in the sample, about 70% were seen once. The sequencing here drew on CD4+ T cells from PBMCs cultured with HCoV-NL63 spike peptides, taken before COVID-19 vaccination. All receptors come from a human donor who received a COVID-19 vaccine.

This chain connects TRBV30 to TRBJ2-2; a weak D match, TRBD1 (5 bases). Germline V lookup: CDR1 GTSNPN, CDR2 SVGIG (reference sequence). The CDR3 has 12 amino acids. Trimming left V 1 base short and J 6 bases short, with 6 bases between. The CDR3 reads CAWSGRAGELFF. CDR3 coding DNA: TGTGCCTGGAGTGGCAGGGCCGGGGAGCTGTTTTTT.

This clone was seen a few times. The V gene is TRBV7-9, the J gene TRBJ1-2; 8 bases fit TRBD1. CDR1 is SEHNR, CDR2 FQNEAQ, per germline (reference sequence). V was clipped by 6 bases and J by 8 bases; unmatched bases: 11. This CDR3 has 14 amino acids. The CDR3 reads CASRGRDRQKGYTF. Here the CDR3 DNA reads TGTGCCAGCAGGGGGAGGGACAGGCAGAAAGGCTACACCTTC.